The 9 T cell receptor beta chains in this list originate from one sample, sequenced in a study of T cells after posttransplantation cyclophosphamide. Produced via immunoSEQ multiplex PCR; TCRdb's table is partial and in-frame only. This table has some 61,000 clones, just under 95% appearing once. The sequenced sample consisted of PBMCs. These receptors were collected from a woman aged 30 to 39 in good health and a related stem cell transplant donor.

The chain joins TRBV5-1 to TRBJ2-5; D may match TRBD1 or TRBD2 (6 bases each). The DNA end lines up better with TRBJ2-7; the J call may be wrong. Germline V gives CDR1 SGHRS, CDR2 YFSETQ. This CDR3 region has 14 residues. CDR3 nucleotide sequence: TGCGCCAGCAGCCACCTCACGGGGGCTTACGAGCAGTACTTC. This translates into CASSHLTGAYEQYF.

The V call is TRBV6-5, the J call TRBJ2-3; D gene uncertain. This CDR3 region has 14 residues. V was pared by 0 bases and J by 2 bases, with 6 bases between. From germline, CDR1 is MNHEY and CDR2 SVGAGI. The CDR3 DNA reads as TGTGCCAGCAGTTACTCTCTGGCCACAGATACGCAGTATTTT. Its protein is CASSYSLATDTQYF.

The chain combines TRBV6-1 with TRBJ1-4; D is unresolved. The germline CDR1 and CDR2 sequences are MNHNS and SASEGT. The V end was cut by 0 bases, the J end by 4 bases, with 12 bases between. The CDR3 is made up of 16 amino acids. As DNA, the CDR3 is TGTGCCAGCAGTGAAGCTTTAAGGGCTTTTAATGAAAAACTGTTTTTT. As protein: CASSEALRAFNEKLFF.

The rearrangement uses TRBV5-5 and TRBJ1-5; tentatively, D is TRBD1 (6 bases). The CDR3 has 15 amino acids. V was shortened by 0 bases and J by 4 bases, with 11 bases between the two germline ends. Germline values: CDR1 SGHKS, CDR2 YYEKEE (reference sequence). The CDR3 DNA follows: TGTGCCAGCAGCTTGGAGGGAAGGGGGAATCAGCCCCAGCATTTT. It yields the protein CASSLEGRGNQPQHF. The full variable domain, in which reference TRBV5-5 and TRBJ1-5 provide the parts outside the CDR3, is DAGVTQSPTHLIKTRGQQVTLRCSPISGHKSVSWYQQVLGQGPQFIFQYYEKEERGRGNFPDRFSARQFPNYSSELNVNALLLGDSALYLCASSLEGRGNQPQHFGDGTRLSIL.

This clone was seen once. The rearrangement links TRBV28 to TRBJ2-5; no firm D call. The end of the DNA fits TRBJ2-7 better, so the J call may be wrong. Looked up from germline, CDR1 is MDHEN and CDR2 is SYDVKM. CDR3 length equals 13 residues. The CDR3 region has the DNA TGTGCCAGCAGTTCAGGCCCATTGGACGAGCAGTACTTC. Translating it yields CASSSGPLDEQYF.

The CDR3 spells CASSFSQGRVNEQFF. The CDR3 nucleotides read TGTGCCAGCAGCTTCTCTCAGGGTCGGGTCAATGAGCAGTTCTTC. The chain uses TRBV5-4 and TRBJ2-1; tentatively, D is TRBD1 (5 bases). The V gene's germline CDR1 is SGHNT and CDR2 YYREEE (reference sequence). V was cut by 2 bases and J by 6 bases, with 15 bases left in between. This CDR3 has 15 amino acids.

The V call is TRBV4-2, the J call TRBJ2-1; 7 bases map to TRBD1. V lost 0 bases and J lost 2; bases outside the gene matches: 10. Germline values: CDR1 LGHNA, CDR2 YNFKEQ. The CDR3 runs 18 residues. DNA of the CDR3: TGTGCCAGCAGCCAAGAGGGGACAGAGGCTGTCCCCTACAATGAGCAGTTCTTC. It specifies CASSQEGTEAVPYNEQFF.

The CDR3 nucleotides read TGTGCCACTTACAGGGGACCTAACTATGGCTACACCTTC. It translates to CATYRGPNYGYTF. This chain connects TRBV6-5 to TRBJ1-2; 7 bases map to TRBD1. The CDR3 sequence is 13 residues long. CDR1 MNHEY and CDR2 SVGAGI come from the germline V gene. J was trimmed by 0 bases and V by 10 bases; bases with no gene match: 5.

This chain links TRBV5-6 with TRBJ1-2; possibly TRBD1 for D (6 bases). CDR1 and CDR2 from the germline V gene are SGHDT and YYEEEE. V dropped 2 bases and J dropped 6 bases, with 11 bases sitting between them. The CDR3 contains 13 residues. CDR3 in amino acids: CASSFGQNHGYTF. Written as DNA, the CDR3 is TGTGCCAGCAGCTTTGGACAGAACCATGGCTACACCTTC.